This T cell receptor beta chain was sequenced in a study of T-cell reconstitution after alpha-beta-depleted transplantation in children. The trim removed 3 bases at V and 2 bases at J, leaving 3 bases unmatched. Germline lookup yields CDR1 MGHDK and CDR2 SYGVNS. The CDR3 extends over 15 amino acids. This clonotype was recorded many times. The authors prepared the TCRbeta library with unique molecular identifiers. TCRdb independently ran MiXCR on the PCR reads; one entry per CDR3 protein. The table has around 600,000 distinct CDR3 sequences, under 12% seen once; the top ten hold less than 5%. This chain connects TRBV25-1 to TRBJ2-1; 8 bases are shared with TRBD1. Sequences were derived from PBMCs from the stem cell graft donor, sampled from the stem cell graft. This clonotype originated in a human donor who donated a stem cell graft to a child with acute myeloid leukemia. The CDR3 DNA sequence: TGTGCCAGCAGTGATAGACAGGGGACCTACAATGAGCAGTTCTTC. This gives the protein CASSDRQGTYNEQFF.